This T cell receptor (beta chain) originates from a study of cytomegalovirus exposure and HLA in healthy donors (dated by TCRdb to 2015 to 2018). General notes on the study: In an earlier analysis of 450 to 750 of the donors, 276 Gb of sequence data and 120 million or so unique TCR beta sequences from about 179 million T cells were reported. All discovery cohort repertoires had been generated on a single sequencing platform. The study was designed to test whether signatures of past pathogen exposure could be identified by cataloging public T cell receptors. On average, 235,054 unique TCR beta nucleotide sequences were sequenced per donor among a few hundred genotyped donors of the cohort, with 15% to 20% of those sequences being non-productive. An early release that covered around 590 HLA-typed donors contained around 300 gigabases of sequencing data and 75 million to 100 million unique TCR sequences. Typing coverage varied by locus: roughly 629-640 donors for A, B, C, DRB1 and DQB1; roughly 520 for DQA1; more than 600 for DPA1; 450 to 480 for DPB1. Donor age, sex, ethnicity and CMV serostatus were collected together with the repertoire data. To study patterns of TCR occurrence, a later analysis re-analyzed previously published TCR beta repertoires from around 700 donors and added high-resolution HLA genotyping. Genome-wide SNP genotypes for about three fifths of the roughly 670 donors were used in a later genetic analysis, which treated that subset as a discovery cohort. Among the roughly 390 genotyped donors, around 79% belonged to the genetic ancestry cluster associated with self-reported Caucasian donors. To predict cytomegalovirus infection status, the study brought together high-throughput TCR immunosequencing, statistical association of individual TCRs with disease status, and machine learning. In the later analysis, no new phenotypic data were used to find candidate immune exposures; instead, reliance was placed on TCR beta sequences and their occurrence across donors. In addition to the first cohort of around 670 subjects, a separate validation cohort of 120 different subjects was used. An earlier analysis of 587 of the donors used high-throughput TCR beta sequencing to judge whether each TCR beta V gene segment behaved as functional or pseudogenic. The T cell repertoires of about 700 subjects were profiled by immunosequencing and related to cytomegalovirus serostatus. Class I and class II HLA loci were covered by the typing at four-digit resolution. Four or five DR-DQ haplotypes were handled as single units for association and clustering because linkage in the cohort was strong. The investigation overall reported the following: Cytomegalovirus status was reported to be diagnosed by the classifier with high specificity and sensitivity in both the original and validation cohorts. Three of the identified cytomegalovirus-associated TCR beta chains were confirmed in vitro to be specific for cytomegalovirus antigens. The presence/absence analyses assumed that sequencing depth was roughly uniform across donors, and that assumption may not be true. A further reported finding was that TCR beta sequences accurately predicted the HLA-A and HLA-B alleles for most subjects in the first cohort. In a later analysis, most CMV-associated TCR beta chains were found to appear HLA-restricted, with HLA associations seemingly driven largely by CMV exposure. In an earlier analysis of around 600 of the donors, most TCR beta V segments were observed in productive rearrangements about 90% or about 30% of the time, broadly matching IMGT annotations. A later analysis found that TCR association rates varied across HLA loci, with DRB1 alleles showing the most associated TCRs and HLA-C alleles the fewest. In a later genetic analysis, a missense DCLRE1C variant was associated with V-gene and J-gene trimming of TCR beta chains, and the association was replicated in an independent cohort. For the cohort, immune exposure information was limited to CMV serostatus. While some public TCRs were present in many individuals, most TCR sequences turned up only very rarely across donors. Compared with equally common non-associated chains, HLA-associated TCR beta chains in a later analysis were more clonally expanded and had lower generation probabilities. In a later analysis, several top co-occurrence clusters were reported to appear linked to parvovirus B19, influenza, CMV and Epstein-Barr virus. About 15 rarely observed V segments, including chromosome 9 orphons, were excluded from the earlier analysis of 550 to 700 of the donors because counts were too low. Because HLA typing was missing for some donors at each locus, association tests included only the typed subset. Compared with the roughly 600-donor mean, donors in an Asian-associated ancestry cluster had fewer N-insertions in productive TCRs, according to a later genetic analysis. When HLA alleles, especially DR and DQ, strongly co-occurred, TCR associations were difficult to assign to individual alleles. The authors suggested that the approach could potentially be extended to other disease states and immunological phenotypes. In this cohort, only TCR beta chains were sequenced, and detectable features were limited by the absence of alpha or paired-chain data. Some IMGT-functional V segments, including TRBV6-2 and TRBV6-3, could not be distinguished by the 87-base-pair reads and were therefore excluded. A later analysis associated 16,951 TCR beta sequences with specific HLA alleles at a false discovery rate of 0.05. A total of 164 TCR beta chains were listed by the study as associated with cytomegalovirus. Correlated functional status among segregating V segments might reflect linkage disequilibrium, but an unknown experimental factor could not be ruled out. A group of highly shared sequence variants was considered likely to be a technical artifact of the sequencing pipeline.

Receptor amplification or capture employed the immunoSEQ multiplex PCR assay. For the multiplex PCR, a mixture combining 60 forward primers for TCR Vbeta segments and 13 reverse primers for TCR Jbeta segments was used. The CDR3 region of rearranged TCR beta genes was amplified from genomic DNA with a multiplex PCR assay. The amplified TCR beta libraries were sequenced on the Illumina HiSeq System as 87-base-pair reads. From the authors' description of their analysis: A later analysis counted some 74 million unique TCR beta chains across the 670 or so repertoires, and some 11 million of these chains were shared by at least two donors. Raw reads were error-corrected and collapsed into unique sequences by a nearest-neighbor algorithm in which closely related sequences were merged to remove PCR and sequencing errors. V, D and J gene segments were assigned by aligning CDR3 sequences to IMGT reference sequences. Each retained sequence needed at least a six-nucleotide match to both a V gene segment and a J gene segment. A rearrangement counted as productive if the CDR3 had no stop codons and remained in frame with V and J, and every other rearrangement counted as non-productive. CDR3 was defined according to IMGT convention as the region running from the second conserved V-encoded cysteine to the conserved J-encoded phenylalanine. Sequences without an unambiguous match to a single V gene segment were excluded from the earlier analysis of several hundred of the donors. In an earlier analysis of 587 of the donors, V segments were called functional above 56.7% productive rearrangements and were called segregating when the between-donor standard deviation exceeded 5%. To diagnose cytomegalovirus status from the catalog of TCR beta chain sequences, a statistical classification framework was built. In a later analysis, V and J genes were assigned by comparing TCR nucleotide sequences against IMGT/GENE-DB human TR gene sequences. The TCRdist pipeline was used in a later analysis to assign CDR3 sequences and most-parsimonious VDJ recombination scenarios. In a later analysis, every TCR beta chain was defined by the combination of its CDR3 amino acid sequence and its V-gene family, and reads without a unique V-gene family were dropped. A later analysis removed several hundred highly shared, low-generation-probability nucleotide sequences to deal with suspected cross-contamination and a sequencing artifact. For each public chain, a later analysis derived a clonal expansion index from normalized ranks of inferred template counts within each repertoire. A later analysis computed generation probabilities with a VDJ recombination model fitted to out-of-frame rearrangements, and checked the results against IGoR. In a later analysis, hypergeometric tests were used to score TCR-TCR, TCR-HLA and TCR-CMV co-occurrence, with a repertoire-size bias correction applied to TCR pairs. In a later analysis, false discovery rates were estimated by permuting HLA or CMV assignments 20 times. In a later analysis, co-occurring TCRs were grouped using DBSCAN, with TCRdist sequence similarity added in when clustering inside HLA-allele-positive subsets. Repertoires with fewer than 30,000 or more than 120,000 public chains, plus five repertoires with anomalous nucleotide sharing, were excluded from co-occurrence clustering. TCRdb mirrors the immuneACCESS table, restricted to in-frame sequences. Some clones are absent from its copies; in checked studies, under half trace to an unresolved V gene, and the reason for the others is unknown. For V, J and clone size, that table is used; D and trimming come from the DNA. The sample table holds 200,000 to 250,000 clones, of which over 75% were seen once. Of the sample, about 1.2% is held by the ten largest clones.

Based on the germline V gene (reference sequence), the CDR1 and CDR2 sequences are MNHEY and SMNVEV. Spanning cysteine to phenylalanine, the CDR3 consists of 14 amino acids. Only the CDR3 region is kept as DNA, spanning 42 bases read in frame from base 1. In total, about 650 healthy bone marrow donors made up the cohort. All cohort members were sampled while nominally healthy, although unrecorded immune exposures were likely present. Of the approximately 620 cohort members, approximately 300 had a positive CMV serostatus and approximately 400 had a negative one, while no CMV serostatus was recorded for the donor. Every donor gave a peripheral blood sample, and the peripheral blood mononuclear cells from that sample were used for TCR beta sequencing. The Qiagen DNeasy Blood Extraction Kit was used to extract genomic DNA from the blood cell samples. On this clone itself: What antigen it recognizes has not been identified. The input lacks base qualities; no much larger clone sits a single base away.

The V and J segments used are TRBV27 and TRBJ2-5; the D gene cannot be named for sure. The DNA matches TRBJ2-7 better at its end, which makes the J call doubtful. This TCR was sampled from a human donor in good health. Input material: PBMCs. The DNA reads as follows: TGTGCCAGCAGTTTCTACAGCAGCTCCTACGAGCAGTACTTC. This gives the protein CASSFYSSSYEQYF.